The present T cell receptor (beta chain) was sequenced within a study of blood T cells in healthy people across ages. Peripheral blood was drawn, 7.5 to 10 milliliters per donor. Findings and caveats of the study: A greater number of naive CD4+ cells and higher diversity distinguished long-lived donors from aged donors.

With respect to this clonotype: No antigen is known for it.

Germline CDR1 and CDR2: MNHEY and SVGEGT. The V end lost 5 bases, the J end lost 7 bases, and 18 bases lay between the germline ends. This CDR3 is built from 14 residues. Through a sample-barcoded 5' primer and a J-beta primer mix, a second PCR was run for roughly 6 to 11 cycles. Each cDNA molecule received a tag from a template-switch adaptor that had 12 random nucleotides. TCRdb re-derived calls from the 5' RACE reads in MiXCR, one entry per CDR3 protein. The sample has 1.8 million or so distinct CDR3 sequences; about two fifths are singletons. The sample was blood. This receptor was obtained from a human donor in good health. This chain links TRBV6-2 or TRBV6-3 with TRBJ2-7; no definite D call. CDR3 DNA: TGTGCCAGCAGTCCCGACCAGTCTAGGTGGGAGCAGTACTTC. Translated: CASSPDQSRWEQYF.